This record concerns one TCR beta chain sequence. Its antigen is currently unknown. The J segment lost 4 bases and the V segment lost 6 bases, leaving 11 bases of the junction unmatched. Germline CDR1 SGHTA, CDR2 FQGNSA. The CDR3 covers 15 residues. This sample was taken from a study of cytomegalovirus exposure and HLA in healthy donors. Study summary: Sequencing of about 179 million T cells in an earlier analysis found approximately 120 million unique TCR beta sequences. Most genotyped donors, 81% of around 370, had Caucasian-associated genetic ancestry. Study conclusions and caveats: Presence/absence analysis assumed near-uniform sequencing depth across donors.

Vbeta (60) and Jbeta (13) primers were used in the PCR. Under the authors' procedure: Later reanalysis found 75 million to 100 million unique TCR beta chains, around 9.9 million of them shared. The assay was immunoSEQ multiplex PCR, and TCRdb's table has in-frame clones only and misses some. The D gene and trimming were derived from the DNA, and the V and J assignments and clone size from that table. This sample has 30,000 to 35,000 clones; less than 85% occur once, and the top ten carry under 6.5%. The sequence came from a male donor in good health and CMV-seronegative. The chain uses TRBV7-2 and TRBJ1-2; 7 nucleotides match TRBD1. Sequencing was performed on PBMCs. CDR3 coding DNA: TGTGCCAGCAGTCGAGTTGGAGGGGGCGCCTATGGCTACACCTTC. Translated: CASSRVGGGAYGYTF. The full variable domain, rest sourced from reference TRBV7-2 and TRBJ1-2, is GAGVSQSPSNKVTEKGKDVELRCDPISGHTALYWYRQSLGQGLEFLIYFQGNSAPDKSGLPSDRFSAERTGGSVSTLTIQRTQQEDSAVYLCASSRVGGGAYGYTFGSGTRLTVV.